Detailed here is one T cell receptor beta chain. This clonotype was seen a few times. This clone's antigen is unknown. Base qualities were left out, and no much larger clone turns up one base away. This sample stems from a study of blood T cells in healthy people across ages (dated by TCRdb to 2013 to 2016). Turning to the overall study: In model experiments, template switching captured about one uniquely barcoded TCR beta cDNA molecule for every two T cells. Age-related changes in TCR beta repertoire diversity were measured in the study by deep sequencing normalized with unique cDNA molecular identifiers. The donors were split into four age groups: young (average 16 years), middle-aged (about 40), aged (62) and long-lived (under 85). To avoid experimental bias, donors of different ages were distributed randomly across sequencing lanes. For two donors (one aged 18 to 29 and one aged 80 or older), the study analyzed two additional independent replicas of 1 million unique cDNA reads from the same blood draw.

General findings and caveats noted by the study authors: Observed TCR beta diversity per million T cells fell roughly linearly with age, and a significant reduction was already apparent by age around 40. Bulk unsorted PBMC profiling prevented conclusive comparison of naive and antigen-experienced compartments. There was a strong correlation between observed TCR beta diversity and the percentage of naive T cells measured by flow cytometry. Compared with the aged group, more naive CD4+ T cells, fewer expanded clones and increased TCR diversity were shown by the long-lived group, suggesting age selection. The CMV infection status of donors was not known, potentially confounding age-related changes in expanded clonotypes. Estimates of total diversity based on one million sequenced T cells were regarded as lower bounds and as underestimates.

The 35 to 40 donors, aged about 6 to 95 years, were systemically healthy Caucasian individuals from Russia. Around 9.9 milliliters of peripheral blood were collected from each donor into EDTA-treated Vacutainer tubes. PBMCs were isolated by Ficoll-Paque density-gradient centrifugation, with at least 7 million obtained per sample. Trizol reagent was used to extract total RNA from the PBMCs, yielding at least 6 micrograms per sample. Naive CD45RAhigh/CD27high T cell percentages were measured by flow cytometry on a PBMC aliquot from every donor. Counted from cysteine to phenylalanine, this CDR3 has 15 amino acids. The CDR3 DNA has 45 bases and is translated from base 1. V is reduced by 6 bases and J by 0 bases, leaving a spacing of 12 bases between them. Libraries came from 5' RACE. Sequencing took place on an Illumina HiSeq 2500. The second PCR ran for roughly 7 to 11 cycles and used a J-beta primer mix along with a sample-barcoded 5' primer. A template-switch 5' adaptor carrying 12 random nucleotides introduced a unique molecular identifier onto each TCR beta cDNA molecule. Each sample yielded at least 2.5 million CDR3-containing paired-end reads. First-strand cDNA synthesis was performed from all RNA using the Mint cDNA synthesis kit, with priming by a TRBC-specific oligonucleotide. After uracil-DNA glycosylase treatment, a first 18-cycle PCR used universal primers M1SS and BC2_uni_R on all cDNA. Per the source publication's procedure: For normalization, 1 million high-quality reads were randomly selected from each sample, with every read carrying a distinct molecular identifier. Reads sharing molecular identifiers were discarded rather than binned into consensus sequences. CDR3 identification, clonotype clustering and error correction used MiTCR with a Q25 quality threshold and the strictest error-elimination algorithm. A nonparametric unseen species model with Euler transformation was used to estimate lower-bound total TCR beta diversity. The public reads were reprocessed in TCRdb via fastp at Q25 and MiXCR, keeping in-frame beta chains. Records with the same CDR3 protein are collapsed into one entry carrying the most frequent genes and DNA. TCRdb, not the original authors, processed these V and J calls. The sample table records about 1.1 million distinct CDR3 sequences; around two fifths of these occur just once. The ten largest clones add up to roughly 14% of the sample.

This receptor was obtained from a man between 18 and 35 years old in good health. Sequences were obtained from blood. The V and J genes are TRBV12-3 or TRBV12-4 and TRBJ1-5, with no D gene named confidently. The nucleotide sequence reads as follows: TGTGCCAGCAGCTATGGACGGCTTAGCAATCAGCCCCAGCATTTT. Its coded protein is CASSYGRLSNQPQHF.